Included here is one T cell receptor (beta chain) sequence, with context. What it binds is unknown. This sample stems from a study of cytomegalovirus exposure and HLA in healthy donors. At the level of the study: There were under 140 million unique TCR beta sequences, drawn from about 179 million T cells, in an earlier analysis. General observations from the study: In a later analysis, specific HLA alleles were associated with 15,000 to 20,000 TCR beta sequences at a 0.05 false discovery rate.

V shed 5 bases, J shed 14 bases, and the junction held 8 bases outside the gene matches. Germline lookup yields CDR1 SGHRS and CDR2 YFSETQ. The CDR3 spans 13 residues. The PCR used 60 Vbeta and 13 Jbeta primers. Assay: immunoSEQ multiplex PCR; the TCRdb copy retains only in-frame clones and omits some. The data contain about 100,000 clones, 65% to 80% of them singletons. The sequenced sample consisted of PBMCs. The chain couples TRBV5-1 to TRBJ2-1; 12 bases line up with TRBD2. The sequence derives from a woman in her forties or fifties in good health and CMV-seropositive. Here the CDR3 reads CASSPTSGRGKFF. The CDR3, as DNA: TGCGCCAGCAGTCCGACTAGCGGGAGAGGGAAGTTCTTC.